This is a list of T cell receptor beta chains from one sample in a study of blood T cell repertoires in COVID-19. The assay was immunoSEQ multiplex PCR, and TCRdb's table has in-frame clones only and misses some. The profile shows tens of thousands of clones, over 70% of them singletons. Sequenced material: peripheral blood. Receptor source: a human donor in a cohort sampled during active COVID-19. The CDR3 runs from the conserved cysteine through the conserved F or W. D genes are given only for firm matches. For some rows the clone size is stated as once, few or many, or as a class when expanded; others skip it.

CDR3 protein	CDR3 DNA	D gene	V gene	J gene	clone size
CASSNTGGSYNEQFF	TGCGCCAGCAGTAACACAGGGGGCTCCTACAATGAGCAGTTCTTC	TRBD1	TRBV5-1	TRBJ2-1	-
CASSPGLDSGEQFF	TGTGCCAGCAGCCCCGGGTTAGACTCGGGTGAGCAGTTCTTC	-	TRBV5-4	TRBJ2-1	-
CASIGTGGTGELFF	TGTGCCAGTATTGGAACAGGGGGTACCGGGGAGCTGTTTTTT	TRBD1	TRBV19	TRBJ2-2	once
CASSLGHRAGEAFF	TGTGCCAGCAGTTTGGGACATAGGGCGGGTGAAGCTTTCTTT	-	TRBV27	TRBJ1-1	-
CSVEDFGEDTF	TGCAGCGTTGAAGATTTTGGTGAGGACACCTTC	-	TRBV29-1	TRBJ1-2	-
CASSIDSQETQYF	TGTGCCAGCAGTATCGACAGCCAAGAGACCCAGTACTTC	-	TRBV6-5	TRBJ2-5	-
CASSHPLAGGQETQYF	TGTGCCAGCAGCCACCCTCTGGCGGGGGGGCAAGAGACCCAGTACTTC	TRBD2	TRBV3-1/TRBV3-2	TRBJ2-5	-
CASSPVTGRGTEAFF	TGTGCCAGCAGTCCAGTCACGGGCAGGGGCACTGAAGCTTTCTTT	-	TRBV7-9	TRBJ1-1	-
CASSQRTGANQETQYF	TGTGCCAGCAGCCAAAGGACAGGGGCGAACCAAGAGACCCAGTACTTC	TRBD1	TRBV5-4	TRBJ2-5	-
CASSIGITEAFF	TGTGCCAGTAGTATTGGCATCACTGAAGCTTTCTTT	-	TRBV19	TRBJ1-1	-
CASSLYSNQPQHF	TGTGCCAGCAGTTTATATAGCAATCAGCCCCAGCATTTT	-	TRBV12-3/TRBV12-4	TRBJ1-5	-
CASGSGSTDTQYF	TGCGCCAGCGGTAGCGGGAGCACAGATACGCAGTATTTT	TRBD2	TRBV10-1	TRBJ2-3	once
CASSPRLVLNYEQYF	TGTGCCAGCTCACCGAGGCTTGTACTCAATTACGAGCAGTACTTC	-	TRBV18	TRBJ2-7	-
CASSPRGGANYGYTF	TGTGCCAGCAGTCCCCGGGGAGGGGCTAACTATGGCTACACCTTC	-	TRBV6-2/TRBV6-3	TRBJ1-2	-
CASSLDGTGGTGELFF	TGTGCCAGCAGCTTAGATGGGACAGGGGGCACCGGGGAGCTGTTTTTT	TRBD1	TRBV11-2	TRBJ2-2	-
CASSVIQGHGYTF	TGTGCCAGCAGTGTTATTCAGGGCCATGGCTACACCTTC	-	TRBV2	TRBJ1-2	once
CASSQAPDNEQFF	TGCGCCAGCAGCCAGGCCCCGGACAATGAGCAGTTCTTC	-	TRBV5-1	TRBJ2-1	-
CASSLAGGSYEQYF	TGTGCCAGCAGCTTGGCGGGGGGCTCCTACGAGCAGTACTTC	TRBD2	TRBV5-5	TRBJ2-7	-
CASRGTGTGTEAFF	TGTGCCAGCAGGGGGACAGGGACAGGCACTGAAGCTTTCTTT	TRBD1	TRBV28	TRBJ1-1	-
CASRGNYRDRGGTEAFF	TGTGCCAGTAGGGGCAATTACCGGGACAGGGGTGGTACTGAAGCTTTCTTT	TRBD1	TRBV19	TRBJ1-1	few
CASRPLGRVGYGYTF	TGTGCCAGCAGACCACTCGGCAGGGTCGGCTATGGCTACACCTTC	-	TRBV6-4	TRBJ1-2	-
CAWSGLSGGYTF	TGTGCCTGGAGTGGTTTGTCAGGCGGCTACACCTTC	-	TRBV30	TRBJ1-2	-
CASSDRRQGGRVTEAFF	TGTGCCAGCAGTGATAGGAGACAGGGGGGGCGCGTGACTGAAGCTTTCTTT	TRBD1	TRBV6-1	TRBJ1-1	once
CASRLAGVVEQFF	TGCGCCAGCAGGCTAGCGGGAGTCGTTGAGCAGTTCTTC	TRBD2	TRBV10-2	TRBJ2-1	-
CATSRGGTGNTGELFF	TGTGCCACCAGCAGAGGGGGGACAGGGAACACCGGGGAGCTGTTTTTT	TRBD1	TRBV15	TRBJ2-2	-
CASGRARGENTGELFF	TGTGCTAGTGGCCGGGCCCGGGGGGAAAACACCGGGGAGCTGTTTTTT	TRBD2	TRBV12-5	TRBJ2-2	-
CASSPRGRTTEAFF	TGTGCCAGCTCACCAAGGGGGCGAACGACTGAAGCTTTCTTT	TRBD1	TRBV18	TRBJ1-1	-
CASSTRDSRNGELFF	TGTGCCAGCAGTACGAGGGACAGTAGAAACGGGGAGCTGTTTTTT	TRBD1	TRBV6-2/TRBV6-3	TRBJ2-2	-
CASSRAGTRDTGELFF	TGTGCCAGCTCACGAGCCGGGACTAGAGACACCGGGGAGCTGTTTTTT	TRBD2	TRBV18	TRBJ2-2	-